Listed below are T cell receptor beta chains from one sample, sequenced in a study of shared clonotypes between healthy human individuals. This table comes from immunoSEQ multiplex PCR, and its TCRdb copy is limited to in-frame clones, with some not included. The sample lists 2 million to 2.5 million clones, less than 95% occurring once. Sequencing input: naive CD4+ T cells from PBMCs. The receptors were gathered from a man aged 18 to 29 in good health. Some clones in this sample may be carry-over from other donors' samples. The CDR3 runs from the conserved cysteine through the conserved F or W. Only some rows state a clone size, as once, few, many or a class for expanded clones.

size	V	J	CDR3
-	TRBV5-1	TRBJ1-2	CASSLGGSLTYYGYTF
-	TRBV2	TRBJ1-2	CASSGLSTTNYGYTF
-	TRBV5-1	TRBJ2-1	CASSFLFAGIGGNEQFF
-	TRBV2	TRBJ2-2	CASSAERNTGELFF
-	TRBV7-7	TRBJ2-3	CASSSGPTDTQYF
-	TRBV6-5	TRBJ2-3	CASSWGSGRATDTQYF
-	TRBV28	TRBJ1-3	CASGHQDRTIYF
-	TRBV4-1	TRBJ2-3	CASSRTRGSPENTQYF
-	TRBV7-3	TRBJ2-1	CASSLSPTSSYNEQFF
-	TRBV5-1	TRBJ2-5	CASSGGLEQETQYF
-	TRBV15	TRBJ2-7	CATSRGSQGAAGEQYF
-	TRBV21-1	TRBJ1-1	CASSKVPRTRLERGTEAFF
-	TRBV19	TRBJ2-1	CASSIQAGGSSYNEQFF
-	TRBV9	TRBJ1-2	CASSVAKGTTVFPSLDGYTF
-	TRBV7-7	TRBJ2-3	CASSETGTSTDTQYF
once	TRBV5-4	TRBJ1-2	CASSPGQSNYGYTF
-	TRBV9	TRBJ1-5	CASSADGWNQPQHF
-	TRBV10-3	TRBJ1-2	CAISERERQLVYTF
once	TRBV5-1	TRBJ2-5	CASSWAYHQETQYF
-	TRBV28	TRBJ1-3	CASGRGVGGTIYF
-	TRBV25-1	TRBJ2-7	CASSDVRGQHQTSEQYF
-	TRBV7-2	TRBJ2-7	CASSPQGGTYEQYF
-	TRBV5-1	TRBJ2-6	CASSLGSSGANVLTF
-	TRBV29-1	TRBJ2-1	CSVDEAGSSYNEQFF
-	TRBV13	TRBJ2-5	CASSLGGQGGETQYF
-	TRBV9	TRBJ2-3	CASSLFYGSTDTQYF
-	TRBV9	TRBJ1-1	CASSPAGVDITEAFF
-	TRBV28	TRBJ2-7	CASSPGGSGGPYEQYF
once	TRBV19	TRBJ1-2	CASSMERIYGYTF
once	TRBV28	TRBJ2-6	CASSLGRAGANVLTF
-	TRBV28	TRBJ2-7	CASSLTGQGSSFSYEQYF
-	TRBV5-1	TRBJ1-1	CASKPTGGAGEAFF
once	TRBV7-8	TRBJ1-3	CASIPFSGNTIYF
once	TRBV6-1	TRBJ2-1	CASSEEPYNEQFF
-	TRBV5-6	TRBJ2-2	CASSSYTGELFF
-	TRBV5-4	TRBJ2-7	CASSPGQGPYEQYF
few	TRBV28	TRBJ1-5	CASSSGQGNQPQHF
few	TRBV28	TRBJ1-2	CASSSPGGPYGYTF
-	TRBV4-3	TRBJ2-1	CASSQEVGYNEQFF